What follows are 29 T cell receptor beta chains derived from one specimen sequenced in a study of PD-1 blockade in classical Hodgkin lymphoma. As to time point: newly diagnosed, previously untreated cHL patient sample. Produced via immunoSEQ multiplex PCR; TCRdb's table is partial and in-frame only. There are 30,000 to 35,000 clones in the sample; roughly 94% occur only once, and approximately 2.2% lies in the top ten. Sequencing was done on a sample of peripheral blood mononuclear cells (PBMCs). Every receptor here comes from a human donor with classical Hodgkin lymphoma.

CDR3 amino acids: CASSESPTGAKNIQYF. DNA for the CDR3: TGTGCCAGCAGTGAAAGCCCGACAGGGGCCAAAAACATTCAGTACTTC. This chain joins TRBV6-1 and TRBJ2-4; 7 bases align to TRBD1. With V trimmed by 2 bases and J by 1 base, 5 bases remained unmatched. Per germline, CDR1 MNHNS and CDR2 SASEGT. The CDR3 extends over 16 amino acids.

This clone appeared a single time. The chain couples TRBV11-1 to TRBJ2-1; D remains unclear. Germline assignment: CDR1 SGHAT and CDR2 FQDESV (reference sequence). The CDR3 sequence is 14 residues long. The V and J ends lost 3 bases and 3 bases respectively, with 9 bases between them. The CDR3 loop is CASSLVSSYNEQFF. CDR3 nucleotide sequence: TGTGCCAGCAGCTTGGTCAGTAGCTACAATGAGCAGTTCTTC. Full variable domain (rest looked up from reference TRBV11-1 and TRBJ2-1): EAEVAQSPRYKITEKSQAVAFWCDPISGHATLYWYRQILGQGPELLVQFQDESVVDDSQLPKDRFSAERLKGVDSTLKIQPAELGDSAMYLCASSLVSSYNEQFFGPGTRLTVL.

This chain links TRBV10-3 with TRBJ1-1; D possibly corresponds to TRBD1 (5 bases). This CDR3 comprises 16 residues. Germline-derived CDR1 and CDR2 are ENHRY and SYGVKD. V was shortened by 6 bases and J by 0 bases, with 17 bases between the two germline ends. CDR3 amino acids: CAISDSDTTLNTEAFF. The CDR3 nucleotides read TGTGCCATCAGCGACTCGGACACAACTTTGAACACTGAAGCTTTCTTT.

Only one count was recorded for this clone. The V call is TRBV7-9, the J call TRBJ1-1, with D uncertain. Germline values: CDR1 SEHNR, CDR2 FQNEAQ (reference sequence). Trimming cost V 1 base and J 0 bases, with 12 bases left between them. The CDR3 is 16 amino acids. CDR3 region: CASSLGGSRMNTEAFF. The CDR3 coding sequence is TGTGCCAGCAGCTTAGGAGGGTCTCGAATGAACACTGAAGCTTTCTTT.

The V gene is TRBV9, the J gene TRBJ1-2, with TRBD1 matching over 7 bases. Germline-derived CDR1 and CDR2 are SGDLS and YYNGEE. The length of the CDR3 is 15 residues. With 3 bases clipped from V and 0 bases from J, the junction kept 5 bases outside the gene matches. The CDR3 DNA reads TGTGCCAGCAGCGGGGGACAGTACACTAACTATGGCTACACCTTC. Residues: CASSGGQYTNYGYTF.

The CDR3 coding sequence is TGTGCCAGCACCCGCATCGGGACAGGGGGGAAGTTGAACACTGAAGCTTTCTTT. Amino acids: CASTRIGTGGKLNTEAFF. This rearrangement joins TRBV11-2 to TRBJ1-1; 11 positions agree with TRBD1. The germline gives CDR1 SGHAT, CDR2 FQNNGV. V gave up 7 bases and J gave up 0 bases; unmatched junction bases: 13. The length of the CDR3 is 18 residues.

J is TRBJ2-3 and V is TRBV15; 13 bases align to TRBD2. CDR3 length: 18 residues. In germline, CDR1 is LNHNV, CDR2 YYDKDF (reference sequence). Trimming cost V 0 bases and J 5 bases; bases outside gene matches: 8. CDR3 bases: TGTGCCACCAGCAGAGACTTCCCCGGGACTAGCGGGATAGATACGCAGTATTTT. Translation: CATSRDFPGTSGIDTQYF.

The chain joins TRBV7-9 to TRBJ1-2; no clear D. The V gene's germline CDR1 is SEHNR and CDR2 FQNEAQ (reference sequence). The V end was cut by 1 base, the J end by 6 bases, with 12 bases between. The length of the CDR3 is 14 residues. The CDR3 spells CASSLGGGYDGYTF. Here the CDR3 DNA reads TGTGCCAGCAGCTTAGGTGGAGGGTACGATGGCTACACCTTC. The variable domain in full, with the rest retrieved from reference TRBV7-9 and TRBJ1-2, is DTGVSQNPRHKITKRGQNVTFRCDPISEHNRLYWYRQTLGQGPEFLTYFQNEAQLEKSRLLSDRFSAERPKGSFSTLEIQRTEQGDSAMYLCASSLGGGYDGYTFGSGTRLTVV.

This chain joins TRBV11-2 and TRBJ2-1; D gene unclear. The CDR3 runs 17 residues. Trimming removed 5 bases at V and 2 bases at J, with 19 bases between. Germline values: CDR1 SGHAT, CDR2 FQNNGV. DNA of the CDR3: TGTGCCAGCAGCACCCGCTCGGTGGGAATGACCTACAATGAGCAGTTCTTC. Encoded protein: CASSTRSVGMTYNEQFF.

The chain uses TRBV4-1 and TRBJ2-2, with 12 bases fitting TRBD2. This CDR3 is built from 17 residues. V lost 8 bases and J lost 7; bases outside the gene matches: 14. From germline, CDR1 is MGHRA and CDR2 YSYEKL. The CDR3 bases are TGCGCCAGCTACCAGAGGGGAGGACTAGCGGGATTCGGGGAGCTGTTTTTT. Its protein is CASYQRGGLAGFGELFF.

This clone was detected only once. CDR3 amino acids: CASHRDKRQLYEQYF. CDR3 DNA: TGTGCCAGCCATCGGGATAAGAGGCAGCTGTACGAGCAGTACTTC. J is TRBJ2-7 and V is TRBV6-1; D possibly corresponds to TRBD2 (5 bases). Looked up from germline, CDR1 is MNHNS and CDR2 is SASEGT. The CDR3 totals 15 residues. Trimming cost V 8 bases and J 4 bases, with 21 bases left between them.

In DNA, the CDR3 is TGTGCCAGCAGAACCGGGACAGGGGGTTACGAGCAGTACTTC. Translated: CASRTGTGGYEQYF. The rearrangement links TRBV6-5 to TRBJ2-7; 11 nucleotides agree with TRBD1. CDR1 is MNHEY and CDR2 is SVGAGI in the germline V gene. The junction had 5 bases not matched to a gene; V was cut back by 6 bases and J by 4 bases. The CDR3 is 14 amino acids.

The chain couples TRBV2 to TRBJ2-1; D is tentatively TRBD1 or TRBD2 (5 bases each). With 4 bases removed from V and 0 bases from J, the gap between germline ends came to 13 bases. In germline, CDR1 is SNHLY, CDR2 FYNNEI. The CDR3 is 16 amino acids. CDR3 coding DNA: TGTGCCAGCAGTGGGGTGTGGGACCGCTCCTACAATGAGCAGTTCTTC. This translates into CASSGVWDRSYNEQFF.

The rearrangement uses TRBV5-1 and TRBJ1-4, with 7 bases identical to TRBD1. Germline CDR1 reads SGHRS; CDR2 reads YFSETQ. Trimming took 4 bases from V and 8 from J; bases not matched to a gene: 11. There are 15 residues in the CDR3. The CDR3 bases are TGCGCCAGCAGCACCCGGACAGGTCAGGAGGAAAAACTGTTTTTT. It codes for CASSTRTGQEEKLFF.

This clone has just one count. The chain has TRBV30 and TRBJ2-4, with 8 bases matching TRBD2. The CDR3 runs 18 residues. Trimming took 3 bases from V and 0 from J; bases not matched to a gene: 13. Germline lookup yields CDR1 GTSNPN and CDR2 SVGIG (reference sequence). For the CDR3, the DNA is TGTGCCTGGAGGGGCAGGGTAGCGGGGACCCTAGCCAAAAACATTCAGTACTTC. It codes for CAWRGRVAGTLAKNIQYF.

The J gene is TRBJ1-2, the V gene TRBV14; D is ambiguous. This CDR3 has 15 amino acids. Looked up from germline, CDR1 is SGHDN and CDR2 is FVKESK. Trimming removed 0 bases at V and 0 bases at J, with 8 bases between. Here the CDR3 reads CASSQDRYTNYGYTF. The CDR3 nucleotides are TGTGCCAGCAGCCAAGATCGTTATACTAACTATGGCTACACCTTC.

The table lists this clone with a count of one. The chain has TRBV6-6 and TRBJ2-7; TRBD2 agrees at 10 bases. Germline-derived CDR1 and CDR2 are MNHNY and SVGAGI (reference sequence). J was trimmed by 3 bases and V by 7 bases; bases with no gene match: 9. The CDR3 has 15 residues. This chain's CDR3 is CASTVYSSGSYEQYF. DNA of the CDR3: TGTGCCAGCACCGTATACTCTAGCGGGAGCTACGAGCAGTACTTC.

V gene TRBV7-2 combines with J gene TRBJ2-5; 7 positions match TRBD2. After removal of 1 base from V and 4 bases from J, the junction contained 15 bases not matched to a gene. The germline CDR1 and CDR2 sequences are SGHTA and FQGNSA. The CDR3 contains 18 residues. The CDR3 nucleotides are TGTGCCAGCAGCTTAGGGTATGGGCAGCGGGGTATATCAGAGACCCAGTACTTC. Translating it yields CASSLGYGQRGISETQYF. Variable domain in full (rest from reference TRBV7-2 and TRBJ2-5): GAGVSQSPSNKVTEKGKDVELRCDPISGHTALYWYRQSLGQGLEFLIYFQGNSAPDKSGLPSDRFSAERTGGSVSTLTIQRTQQEDSAVYLCASSLGYGQRGISETQYFGPGTRLLVL.

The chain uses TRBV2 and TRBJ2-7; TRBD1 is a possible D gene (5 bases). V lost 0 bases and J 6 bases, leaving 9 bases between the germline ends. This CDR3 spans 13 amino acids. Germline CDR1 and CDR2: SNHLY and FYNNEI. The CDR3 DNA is TGTGCCAGCAGTGAAGCCGCAGGGCTCGAGCAGTACTTC. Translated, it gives CASSEAAGLEQYF.

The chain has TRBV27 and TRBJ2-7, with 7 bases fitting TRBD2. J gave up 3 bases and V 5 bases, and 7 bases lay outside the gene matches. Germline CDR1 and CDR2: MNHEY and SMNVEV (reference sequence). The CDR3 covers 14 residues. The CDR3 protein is CASSLSGFYYEQYF. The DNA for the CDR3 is TGTGCCAGCAGTCTTAGCGGGTTTTACTACGAGCAGTACTTC.

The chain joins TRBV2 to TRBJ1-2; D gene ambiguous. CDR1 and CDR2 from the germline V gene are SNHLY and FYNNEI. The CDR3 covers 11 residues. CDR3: CAVSSNYGYTF. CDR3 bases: TGTGCTGTCAGCTCTAACTATGGCTACACCTTC.

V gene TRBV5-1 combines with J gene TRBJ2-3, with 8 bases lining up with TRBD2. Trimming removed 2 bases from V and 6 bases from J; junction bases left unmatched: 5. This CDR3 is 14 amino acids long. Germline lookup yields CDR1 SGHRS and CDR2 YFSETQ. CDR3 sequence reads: CASSFQRGYDTQYF. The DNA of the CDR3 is TGCGCCAGCAGCTTTCAGCGGGGGTACGATACGCAGTATTTT.

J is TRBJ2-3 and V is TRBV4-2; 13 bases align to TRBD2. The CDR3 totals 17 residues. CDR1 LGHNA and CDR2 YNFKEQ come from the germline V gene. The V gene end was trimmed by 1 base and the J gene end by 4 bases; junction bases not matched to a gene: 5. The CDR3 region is CASSQAPGLAGSDTQYF. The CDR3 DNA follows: TGTGCCAGCAGCCAAGCGCCGGGACTAGCGGGATCAGATACGCAGTATTTT.

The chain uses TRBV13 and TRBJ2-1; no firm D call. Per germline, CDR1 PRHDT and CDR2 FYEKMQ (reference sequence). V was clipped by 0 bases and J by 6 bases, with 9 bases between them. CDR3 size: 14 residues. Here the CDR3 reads CASSLGRYSNEQFF. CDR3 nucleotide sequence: TGTGCCAGCAGCTTAGGCCGATATAGCAATGAGCAGTTCTTC. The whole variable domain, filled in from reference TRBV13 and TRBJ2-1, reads AAGVIQSPRHLIKEKRETATLKCYPIPRHDTVYWYQQGPGQDPQFLISFYEKMQSDKGSIPDRFSAQQFSDYHSELNMSSLELGDSALYFCASSLGRYSNEQFFGPGTRLTVL.

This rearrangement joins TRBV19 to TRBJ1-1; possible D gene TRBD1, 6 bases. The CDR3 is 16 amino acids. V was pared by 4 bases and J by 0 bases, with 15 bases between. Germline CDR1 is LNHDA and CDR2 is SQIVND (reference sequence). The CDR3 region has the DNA TGTGCCAGTAGTAAGTCAGGGGAGAGCCTGAACACTGAAGCTTTCTTT. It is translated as CASSKSGESLNTEAFF.

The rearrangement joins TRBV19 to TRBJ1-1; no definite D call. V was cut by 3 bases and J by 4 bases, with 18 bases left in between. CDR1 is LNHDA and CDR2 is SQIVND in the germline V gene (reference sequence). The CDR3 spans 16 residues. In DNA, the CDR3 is TGTGCCAGTAGTATGGGTGGTACGGTGGACGGCACTGAAGCTTTCTTT. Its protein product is CASSMGGTVDGTEAFF.

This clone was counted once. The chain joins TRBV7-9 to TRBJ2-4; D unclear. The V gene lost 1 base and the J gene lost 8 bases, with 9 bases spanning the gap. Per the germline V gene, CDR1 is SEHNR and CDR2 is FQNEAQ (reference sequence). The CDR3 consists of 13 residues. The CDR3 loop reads CASSLVTGYIQYF. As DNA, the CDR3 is TGTGCCAGCAGCTTAGTGACCGGATACATTCAGTACTTC. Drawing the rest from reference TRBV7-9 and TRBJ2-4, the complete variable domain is DTGVSQNPRHKITKRGQNVTFRCDPISEHNRLYWYRQTLGQGPEFLTYFQNEAQLEKSRLLSDRFSAERPKGSFSTLEIQRTEQGDSAMYLCASSLVTGYIQYFGAGTRLSVL.

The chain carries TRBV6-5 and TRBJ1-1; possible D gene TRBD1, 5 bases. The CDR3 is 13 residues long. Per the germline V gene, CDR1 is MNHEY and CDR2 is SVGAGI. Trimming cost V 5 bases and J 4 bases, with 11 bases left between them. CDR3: CASSDEGTTEAFF. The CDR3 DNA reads TGTGCCAGCAGTGACGAAGGGACCACTGAAGCTTTCTTT.

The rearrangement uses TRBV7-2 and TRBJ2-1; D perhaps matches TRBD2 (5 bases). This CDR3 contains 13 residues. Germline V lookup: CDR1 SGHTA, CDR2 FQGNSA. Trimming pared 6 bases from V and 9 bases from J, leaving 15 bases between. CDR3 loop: CASRGLAFPEQFF. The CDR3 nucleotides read TGTGCCAGCAGAGGACTGGCTTTTCCTGAGCAGTTCTTC.